This note documents a single T cell receptor beta chain sequence. Some clones are missing from TCRdb's copy, which holds only in-frame ones; the method was immunoSEQ multiplex PCR. This sample yields about 49,000 clones, of which 90% are seen a single time; under 6.5% belongs to the top ten. This entry is derived from a study of T cell changes during pregnancy in multiple sclerosis. CDR1 is SGHTA, CDR2 FQGNSA, per germline. This CDR3 region has 15 residues. The V end was cut by 1 base, the J end by 1 base, with 5 bases between. The TCR sequence derives from a female donor in good health, enrolled as a control in a pregnancy study. The J gene is TRBJ2-6, the V gene TRBV7-2; D gene uncertain. The specimen comprised peripheral blood, sampled after pregnancy. Here the CDR3 reads CASSLDLSGANVLTF. In nucleotides, the CDR3 is TGTGCCAGCAGCTTAGACTTGTCTGGGGCCAACGTCCTGACTTTC.